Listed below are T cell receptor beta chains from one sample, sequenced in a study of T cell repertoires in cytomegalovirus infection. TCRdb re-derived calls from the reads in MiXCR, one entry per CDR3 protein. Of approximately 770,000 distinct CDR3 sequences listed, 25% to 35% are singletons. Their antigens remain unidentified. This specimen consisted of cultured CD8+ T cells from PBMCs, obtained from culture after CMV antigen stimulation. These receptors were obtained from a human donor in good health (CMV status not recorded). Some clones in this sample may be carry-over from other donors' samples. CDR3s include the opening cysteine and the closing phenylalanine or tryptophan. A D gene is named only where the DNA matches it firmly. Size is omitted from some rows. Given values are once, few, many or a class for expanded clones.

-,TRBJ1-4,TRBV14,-,CASSQKGQKEEKLFF,TGTGCCAGCAGCCAAAAGGGGCAGAAAGAAGAAAAACTGTTTTTT
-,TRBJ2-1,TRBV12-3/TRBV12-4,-,CAGGRNNEQFF,TGTGCCGGGGGCAGAAACAATGAGCAGTTCTTC
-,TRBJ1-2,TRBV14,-,CASSQVSGALYGYTF,TGTGCCAGCAGCCAAGTATCAGGGGCACTCTATGGCTACACCTTC
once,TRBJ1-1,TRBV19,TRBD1,CASSTTTGATEAFF,TGTGCCAGTAGTACTACGACAGGGGCCACTGAAGCTTTCTTT
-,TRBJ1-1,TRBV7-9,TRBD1,CASSGRQGGNTEAFF,TGTGCCAGCAGCGGTCGACAGGGCGGAAACACTGAAGCTTTCTTT
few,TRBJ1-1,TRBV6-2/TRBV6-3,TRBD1,CASSGRDRGYEAFF,TGTGCCAGCAGTGGGAGGGACAGGGGCTATGAAGCTTTCTTT
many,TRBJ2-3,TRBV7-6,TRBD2,CASSLKMGGLATDTQYF,TGTGCCAGCAGCTTAAAGATGGGGGGACTAGCCACAGATACGCAGTATTTT
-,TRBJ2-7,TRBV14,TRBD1,CASSLRDRHYEQYF,TGTGCCAGCAGCCTACGGGACAGACACTACGAGCAGTACTTC
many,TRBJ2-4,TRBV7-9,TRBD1,CASSSTLDRVNIQYF,TGTGCCAGCAGCTCGACCTTGGACAGGGTAAACATTCAGTACTTC
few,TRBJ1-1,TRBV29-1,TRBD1,CSVEGLTGQGVNFRSEAFF,TGCAGCGTTGAAGGGCTTACCGGACAGGGGGTAAACTTTCGGTCTGAAGCTTTCTTT
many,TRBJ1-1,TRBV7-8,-,CASSLAGDKMNTEAFF,TGTGCCAGCAGCTTAGCGGGGGACAAGATGAACACTGAAGCTTTCTTT
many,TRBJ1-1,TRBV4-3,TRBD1,CASSVSVRDRLNTEAFF,TGCGCCAGCAGCGTCTCGGTCCGGGACAGATTGAACACTGAAGCTTTCTTT
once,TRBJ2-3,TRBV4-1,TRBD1,CASSQRTGTLDTQYF,TGCGCCAGCAGCCAAAGGACAGGGACCTTGGATACGCAGTATTTT
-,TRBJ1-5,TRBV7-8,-,CASSLGHYSNQPQHF,TGTGCCAGCAGCTTAGGACACTATAGCAATCAGCCCCAGCATTTT
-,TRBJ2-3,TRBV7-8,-,CASSHYAGNTDTQYF,TGTGCCAGCAGCCACTACGCGGGGAACACAGATACGCAGTATTTT
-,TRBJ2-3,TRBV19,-,CASSPERAPDTQYF,TGTGCCAGTAGTCCTGAGAGGGCCCCAGATACGCAGTATTTT
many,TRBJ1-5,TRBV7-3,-,CASSLTAGQPQHF,TGTGCCAGCAGCTTAACGGCGGGGCAGCCCCAGCATTTT
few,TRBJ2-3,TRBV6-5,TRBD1,CASSLIKGASIGTDTQYF,TGTGCCAGCAGCCTAATTAAGGGGGCAAGTATCGGCACAGATACGCAGTATTTT
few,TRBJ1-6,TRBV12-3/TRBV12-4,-,CASSLGNPYSPLHF,TGTGCCAGCAGTTTAGGGAATCCCTATTCACCCCTCCACTTT
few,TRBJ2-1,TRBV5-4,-,CASSSSDLGPYNEQFF,TGTGCCAGCAGCTCATCGGATTTGGGCCCCTACAATGAGCAGTTCTTC
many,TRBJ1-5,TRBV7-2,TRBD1,CASSSNRGQQPQHF,TGTGCCAGCAGCTCCAACAGGGGCCAGCAGCCCCAGCATTTT
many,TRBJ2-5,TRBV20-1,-,CSAAEGTRREETQYF,TGCAGTGCCGCCGAGGGGACCCGGAGGGAAGAGACCCAGTACTTC
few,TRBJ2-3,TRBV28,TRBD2,CASETRLALSTDTQYF,TGTGCCAGTGAAACTAGACTAGCCTTGAGCACAGATACGCAGTATTTT
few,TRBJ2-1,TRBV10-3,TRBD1,CAISPGTGVYNEQFF,TGTGCCATCAGTCCCGGGACAGGGGTTTACAATGAGCAGTTCTTC
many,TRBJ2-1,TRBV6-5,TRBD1,CASSYSTLLDRAYNEQFF,TGTGCCAGCAGTTACTCGACACTTCTGGACAGGGCTTACAATGAGCAGTTCTTC
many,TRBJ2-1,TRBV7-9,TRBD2,CASSFSGDSYNEQFF,TGTGCCAGCAGCTTTAGCGGGGACTCCTACAATGAGCAGTTCTTC
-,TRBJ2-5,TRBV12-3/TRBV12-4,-,CASSWISQETQYF,TGTGCCAGCAGTTGGATCTCCCAAGAGACCCAGTACTTC
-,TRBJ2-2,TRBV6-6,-,CASTQGQGGTGELFF,TGTGCCAGCACCCAAGGGCAGGGGGGGACCGGGGAGCTGTTTTTT
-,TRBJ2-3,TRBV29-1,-,CSVLSTDTQYF,TGCAGCGTCCTATCCACAGATACGCAGTATTTT